This TCR beta chain was documented in a study of Ad26.COV2.S vaccination and SARS-CoV-2 variants. As for the study in general: Ad26.COV2.S arm of COV1001 included the donor. Overall study findings and caveats: In TCR breadth and depth analyses, total T cell responses may have been underestimated.

Treatment defined: roughly 20 received Ad26.COV2.S at low or high dose, single or two shots; a few received placebo; per-sample allocation not given. Material that was analyzed had been drawn on day 63 after the first vaccine or placebo injection. It was Wuhan-strain SARS-CoV-2 spike that the Ad26 vaccine vector expressed. This clone showed up just once. The antigen remains unidentified. Profiled with immunoSEQ multiplex PCR; TCRdb holds only in-frame clones, not every one. The sample yields approximately 500,000 clones, roughly 89% seen once. This CDR3 has 16 amino acids. CDR1 and CDR2 from the germline V gene are MDHEN and SYDVKM. Between the trimmed V and J ends, which lost 9 bases and 10 bases, there was a span of 25 bases.

Source: peripheral blood, taken in a trial of Ad26.COV2.S vaccine versus placebo. This receptor was taken from a person between 18 and 59 years old who received the Ad26.COV2.S COVID-19 vaccine or a placebo. This sequence joins TRBV28 and TRBJ1-6; D unresolved. CDR3 region: CASTGSGGQNGSPLHF. For the CDR3, the DNA is TGTGCCAGTACCGGGTCGGGTGGGCAGAATGGATCACCCCTCCACTTT.